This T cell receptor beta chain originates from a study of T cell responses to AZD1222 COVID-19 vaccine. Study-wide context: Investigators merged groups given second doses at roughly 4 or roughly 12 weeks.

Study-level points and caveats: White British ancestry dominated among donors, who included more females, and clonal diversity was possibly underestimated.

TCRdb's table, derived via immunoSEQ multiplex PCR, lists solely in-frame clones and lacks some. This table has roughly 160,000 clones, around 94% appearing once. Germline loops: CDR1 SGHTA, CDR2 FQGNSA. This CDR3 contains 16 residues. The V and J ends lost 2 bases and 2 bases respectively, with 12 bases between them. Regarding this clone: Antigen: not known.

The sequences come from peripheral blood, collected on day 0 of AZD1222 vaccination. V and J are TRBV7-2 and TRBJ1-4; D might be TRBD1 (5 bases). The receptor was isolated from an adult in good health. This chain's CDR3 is CASSLLGRATNEKLFF. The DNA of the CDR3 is TGTGCCAGCAGCTTACTGGGGCGGGCGACTAATGAAAAACTGTTTTTT. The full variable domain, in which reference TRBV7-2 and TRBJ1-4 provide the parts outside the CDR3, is GAGVSQSPSNKVTEKGKDVELRCDPISGHTALYWYRQSLGQGLEFLIYFQGNSAPDKSGLPSDRFSAERTGGSVSTLTIQRTQQEDSAVYLCASSLLGRATNEKLFFGSGTQLSVL.